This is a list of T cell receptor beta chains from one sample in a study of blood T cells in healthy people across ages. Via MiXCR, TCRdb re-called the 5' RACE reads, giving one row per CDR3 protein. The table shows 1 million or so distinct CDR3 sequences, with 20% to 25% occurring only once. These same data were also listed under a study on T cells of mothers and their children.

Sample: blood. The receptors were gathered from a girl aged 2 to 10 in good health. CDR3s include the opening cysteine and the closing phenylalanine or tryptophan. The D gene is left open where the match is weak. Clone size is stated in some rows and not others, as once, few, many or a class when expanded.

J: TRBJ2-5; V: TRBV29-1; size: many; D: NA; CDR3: CSSREETQYF; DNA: TGCAGCTCCCGTGAAGAGACCCAGTACTTC
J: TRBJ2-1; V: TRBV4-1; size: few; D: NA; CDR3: CASSRDAGFYNEQFF; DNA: TGCGCCAGCAGCCGTGATGCGGGATTTTACAATGAGCAGTTCTTC
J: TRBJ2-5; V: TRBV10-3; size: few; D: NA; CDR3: CAISLDVQETQYF; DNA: TGTGCCATCAGTTTGGACGTCCAGGAGACCCAGTACTTC
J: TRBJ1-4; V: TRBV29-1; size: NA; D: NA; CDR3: CSVEENPMGLFF; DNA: TGCAGCGTTGAAGAAAATCCAATGGGGCTGTTTTTT
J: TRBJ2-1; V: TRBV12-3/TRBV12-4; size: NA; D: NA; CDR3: CASSQTEGKSDEQFF; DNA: TGTGCCAGCAGCCAAACGGAAGGGAAAAGCGATGAGCAGTTCTTC
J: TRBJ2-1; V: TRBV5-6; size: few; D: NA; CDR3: CASSPASWGNEQFF; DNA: TGTGCCAGCAGCCCGGCTAGTTGGGGCAATGAGCAGTTCTTC
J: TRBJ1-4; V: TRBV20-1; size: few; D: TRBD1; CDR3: CSARTGGFGNEKLFF; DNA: TGCAGTGCTCGGACAGGGGGCTTCGGGAATGAAAAACTGTTTTTT
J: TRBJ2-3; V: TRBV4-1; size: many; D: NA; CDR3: CASSQVEGPTQYF; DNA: TGCGCCAGCAGCCAAGTCGAGGGCCCTACGCAGTATTTT
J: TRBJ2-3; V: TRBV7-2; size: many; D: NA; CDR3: CASSLLLAADTQYF; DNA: TGTGCCAGCAGCTTGTTACTAGCAGCAGATACGCAGTATTTT
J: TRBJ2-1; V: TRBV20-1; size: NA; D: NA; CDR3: CSAEGVGSYNGQFF; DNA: TGCAGTGCTGAGGGAGTCGGCTCCTACAATGGGCAGTTCTTC
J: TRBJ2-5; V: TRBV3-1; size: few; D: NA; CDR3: CASSPVLLQETQYF; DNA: TGTGCCAGCAGCCCAGTTCTCCTCCAAGAGACCCAGTACTTC
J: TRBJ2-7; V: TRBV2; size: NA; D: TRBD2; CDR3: CASSVFEGGDEQYF; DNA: TGTGCCAGCAGTGTTTTCGAGGGAGGGGACGAGCAGTACTTC
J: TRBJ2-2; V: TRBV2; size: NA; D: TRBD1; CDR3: CASKGQGANFYGELFF; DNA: TGTGCCAGCAAGGGACAGGGGGCGAATTTCTACGGGGAGCTGTTTTTT
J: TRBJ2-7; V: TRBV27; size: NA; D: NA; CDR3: CASSSRGGVLMNSYEQYF; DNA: TGTGCCAGCAGTTCCAGGGGGGGAGTGTTAATGAACTCCTACGAGCAGTACTTC
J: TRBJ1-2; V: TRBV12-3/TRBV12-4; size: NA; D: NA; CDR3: CASSRGGADYGYTF; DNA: TGTGCCAGCAGTCGAGGGGGGGCTGACTATGGCTACACCTTC
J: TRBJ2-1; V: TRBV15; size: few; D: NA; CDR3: CATSRGRAALYNEQFF; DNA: TGTGCCACCAGCCGGGGACGGGCGGCATTGTACAATGAGCAGTTCTTC
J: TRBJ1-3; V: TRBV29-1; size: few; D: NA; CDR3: CSGQVGNTIYF; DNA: TGCAGCGGACAGGTTGGAAACACCATATATTTT
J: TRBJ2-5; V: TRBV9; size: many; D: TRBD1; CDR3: CASSLGTGRQETQYF; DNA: TGTGCCAGCAGCCTCGGGACAGGGAGGCAAGAGACCCAGTACTTC
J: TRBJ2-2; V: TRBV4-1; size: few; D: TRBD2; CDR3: CASSPQGYFASGGTGELFF; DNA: TGCGCCAGCAGCCCACAAGGGTATTTCGCTAGCGGGGGGACCGGGGAGCTGTTTTTT
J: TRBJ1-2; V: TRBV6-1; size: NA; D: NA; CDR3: CASSERVGDYGYTF; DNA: TGTGCCAGCAGTGAAAGGGTTGGGGACTATGGCTACACCTTC
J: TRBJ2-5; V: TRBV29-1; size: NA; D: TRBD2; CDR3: CSVWTSGRRETQYF; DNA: TGCAGCGTTTGGACTAGCGGGAGGCGAGAGACCCAGTACTTC
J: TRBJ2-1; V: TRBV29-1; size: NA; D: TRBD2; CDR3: CSVLYGTSGTYNEQFF; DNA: TGCAGCGTTTTATATGGGACTAGCGGTACCTACAATGAGCAGTTCTTC
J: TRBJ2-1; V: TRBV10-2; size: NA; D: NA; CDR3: CASSEAIEQFF; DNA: TGCGCCAGCAGTGAGGCAATTGAGCAGTTCTTC
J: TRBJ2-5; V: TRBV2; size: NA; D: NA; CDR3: CASTIMGLLQETQYF; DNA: TGTGCCAGCACCATTATGGGCCTTCTTCAAGAGACCCAGTACTTC
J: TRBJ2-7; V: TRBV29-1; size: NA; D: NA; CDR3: CSVEARGNPSLEQYF; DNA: TGCAGCGTTGAAGCTCGGGGGAACCCGTCACTCGAGCAGTACTTC
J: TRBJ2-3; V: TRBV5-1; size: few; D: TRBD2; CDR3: CASTSSGRFTDTQYF; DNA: TGCGCCAGCACCTCAAGCGGGAGGTTTACAGATACGCAGTATTTT
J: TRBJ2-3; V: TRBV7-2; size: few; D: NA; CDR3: CASSRDWGTDTQYF; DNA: TGTGCCAGCAGCAGGGACTGGGGGACGGATACGCAGTATTTT
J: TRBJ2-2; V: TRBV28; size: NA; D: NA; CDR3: CASSQEGRNTGELFF; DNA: TGTGCCAGCAGTCAAGAGGGACGGAACACCGGGGAGCTGTTTTTT
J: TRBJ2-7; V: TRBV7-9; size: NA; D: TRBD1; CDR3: CASSRQGNDEQYF; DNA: TGTGCCAGCAGCCGACAGGGTAATGACGAGCAGTACTTC
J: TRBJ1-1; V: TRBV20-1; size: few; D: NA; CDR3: CSARGGGAEAFF; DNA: TGCAGTGCTAGAGGTGGGGGGGCTGAAGCTTTCTTT
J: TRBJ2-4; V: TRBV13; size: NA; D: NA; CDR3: CASSLGTGLNIQYF; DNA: TGTGCCAGCAGCTTAGGAACCGGGCTGAACATTCAGTACTTC
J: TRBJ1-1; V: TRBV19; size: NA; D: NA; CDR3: CASSIAVGITEAFF; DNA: TGTGCCAGTAGTATTGCGGTTGGGATCACTGAAGCTTTCTTT
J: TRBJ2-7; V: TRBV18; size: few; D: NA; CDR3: CASSPSPGGLYEQYF; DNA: TGTGCCAGCTCACCAAGTCCCGGGGGTCTCTACGAGCAGTACTTC
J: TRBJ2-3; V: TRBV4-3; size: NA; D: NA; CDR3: CASSQVSDTDTQYF; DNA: TGCGCCAGCAGCCAAGTTAGCGACACAGATACGCAGTATTTT
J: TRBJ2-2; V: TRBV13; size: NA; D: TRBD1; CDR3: CASSPRGRRGTGELFF; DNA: TGTGCCAGCAGCCCTAGGGGGCGCAGAGGCACCGGGGAGCTGTTTTTT
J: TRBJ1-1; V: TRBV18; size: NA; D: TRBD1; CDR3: CASSLSSDRGNTEAFF; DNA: TGTGCCAGCTCACTATCTTCTGACAGGGGGAACACTGAAGCTTTCTTT
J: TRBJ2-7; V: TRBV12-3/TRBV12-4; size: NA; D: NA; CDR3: CASSLETVQPFF; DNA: TGTGCCAGCAGTTTAGAGACAGTTCAACCGTTCTTC
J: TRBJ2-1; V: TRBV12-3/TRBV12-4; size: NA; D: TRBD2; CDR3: CASSSGGRDEQFF; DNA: TGTGCCAGCAGTTCGGGGGGGCGCGATGAGCAGTTCTTC
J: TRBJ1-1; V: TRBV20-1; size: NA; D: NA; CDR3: CSASLSTEAFF; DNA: TGCAGTGCTAGTTTGAGCACTGAAGCTTTCTTT
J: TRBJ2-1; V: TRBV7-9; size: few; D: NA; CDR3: CASSLAGLDHLNEQFF; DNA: TGTGCCAGCAGCTTAGCAGGACTGGATCATTTAAATGAGCAGTTCTTC
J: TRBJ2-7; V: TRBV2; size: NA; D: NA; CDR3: CASSEREHNEQYF; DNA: TGTGCCAGCAGTGAAAGGGAACACAACGAGCAGTACTTC
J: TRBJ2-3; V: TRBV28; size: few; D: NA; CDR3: CASSLILIRDTQYF; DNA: TGTGCCAGCAGCCTGATCTTAATTCGGGATACGCAGTATTTT
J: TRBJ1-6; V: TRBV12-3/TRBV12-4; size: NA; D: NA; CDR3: CASSLGRDNSPLHF; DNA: TGTGCCAGCAGCCTGGGACGGGATAATTCACCCCTCCACTTT
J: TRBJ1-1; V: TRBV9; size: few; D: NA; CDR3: CASSVPGEKAFF; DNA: TGTGCCAGCAGCGTACCCGGGGAGAAGGCTTTCTTT
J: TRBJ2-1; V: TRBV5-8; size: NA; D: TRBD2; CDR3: CASSLEWREGRYEQFF; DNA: TGTGCCAGCAGCTTGGAATGGCGGGAGGGCCGGTATGAGCAGTTCTTC
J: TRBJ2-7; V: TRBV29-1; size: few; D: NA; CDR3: CSVQPDGSYEQYF; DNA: TGCAGCGTGCAACCGGACGGATCCTACGAGCAGTACTTC